These T cell receptor beta chains were read from a single sample in a study of T cell repertoires in cytomegalovirus infection. TCRdb ran MiXCR on the reads and lists one entry per CDR3 protein. The repertoire has 570,000 or so distinct CDR3 sequences, about 40% of them found once; the top ten carry roughly 50%. The antigens of these receptors remain unknown. The sample in question was cultured PBMCs, obtained from culture after CMV antigen stimulation. All receptors derive from a human donor in good health (CMV status not recorded). Some clones in this sample may be carry-over from other donors' samples. Each CDR3 is given with its conserved first and last residue. Each record gives: J gene, D gene, clone size, V gene, CDR3 DNA, CDR3 protein. The D gene is left open where the match is weak. Not every row has a clone size; where given, it reads once, few, many or a size class.

J: TRBJ1-6; D: NA; size: NA; V: TRBV11-2; DNA: TGTGCCAGCAGGTTGAGTTCCTATAATTCACCCCTCCACTTT; CDR3: CASRLSSYNSPLHF
J: TRBJ1-6; D: NA; size: NA; V: TRBV5-6; DNA: TGTGCCAGCAGCTTGTTCGACGTAGATAATTCACCCCTCCACTTT; CDR3: CASSLFDVDNSPLHF
J: TRBJ2-1; D: NA; size: NA; V: TRBV7-2; DNA: TGTGCCAGCAGCTTTACCCCTACGGCAGCATACAATGAGCAGTTCTTC; CDR3: CASSFTPTAAYNEQFF
J: TRBJ2-1; D: NA; size: NA; V: TRBV2; DNA: TGTGCCAGCAGTGACGGGGGCCGGGCAGGCTCCTACAATGAGCAGTTCTTC; CDR3: CASSDGGRAGSYNEQFF
J: TRBJ1-5; D: NA; size: few; V: TRBV4-1; DNA: TGCGCCAGCAGCGCCTCCAGTATGGGCAATCAGCCCCAGCATTTT; CDR3: CASSASSMGNQPQHF
J: TRBJ2-1; D: TRBD2; size: NA; V: TRBV7-9; DNA: TGTGCCAGCACCCGACTAGCGGGGGACAATGAGCAGTTCTTC; CDR3: CASTRLAGDNEQFF
J: TRBJ1-1; D: NA; size: NA; V: TRBV7-2; DNA: TGTGCCAGCAGCTTAGCGATGGGTAGTGAAGCTTTCTTT; CDR3: CASSLAMGSEAFF
J: TRBJ1-6; D: NA; size: many; V: TRBV7-8; DNA: TGTGCCAGCAGCTTAGCGCAAGAACTCTCACCCCTCCACTTT; CDR3: CASSLAQELSPLHF
J: TRBJ2-3; D: NA; size: many; V: TRBV7-2; DNA: TGTGCCAGCAGCCCCGTGTCAGGGATAGGGACAGATACGCAGTATTTT; CDR3: CASSPVSGIGTDTQYF
J: TRBJ2-7; D: TRBD2; size: once; V: TRBV6-1; DNA: TGTGCCAGCATCGAATGGGGGGGGGAGCAGTACTTC; CDR3: CASIEWGGEQYF
J: TRBJ2-3; D: NA; size: few; V: TRBV7-2; DNA: TGTGCCAGCAGCTTAGGTGTGCTAGCAGAGGATACGCAGTATTTT; CDR3: CASSLGVLAEDTQYF